This T cell receptor beta chain appears in the sequencing data of a study of breast tumors, draining lymph nodes, adjacent tissues. Findings and caveats of the study: Findings are consistent with lymph node origin and intratumoral expansion of most tumor T cells. Tumor T cell lymph node origin was a supported hypothesis, not proven. Compared with lymph nodes, tumors were less diverse; compared with nontumor tissue, more. Tumor and nontumor repertoires were significantly more similar in luminal-like than in basal-like breast cancer.

TCRdb passed the multiplex PCR reads through MiXCR, listing each CDR3 protein once. Here the sample spans over 20,000 distinct CDR3 sequences, 25% to 35% being singletons. This clonotype was counted many times. Its cognate antigen is unknown. V was cut by 7 bases and J by 10 bases, with 21 bases left in between. Germline V CDR1 and CDR2: KGHDR, SFDVKD. This CDR3 is 15 amino acids long. The chain has TRBV24-1 and TRBJ1-4, with D perhaps TRBD1 (6 bases). The TCR sequence derives from a female donor with breast cancer. Some clones in this sample may be carry-over from other donors' samples. Sequenced input: breast tumor tissue. The CDR3 DNA reads TGTGCCACCAGCTCTATCGGGGGGCCCTTCGGAAAACTGTTTTTT. Translating it yields CATSSIGGPFGKLFF.